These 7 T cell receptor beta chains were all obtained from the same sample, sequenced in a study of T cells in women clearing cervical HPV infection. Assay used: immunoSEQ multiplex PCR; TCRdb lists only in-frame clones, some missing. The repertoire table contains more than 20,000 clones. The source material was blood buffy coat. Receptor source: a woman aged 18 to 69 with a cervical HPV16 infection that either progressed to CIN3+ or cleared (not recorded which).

The CDR3 sequence is CASSAYNEQFF. The covered CDR3 bases are TGTGCCAGCAGCGCGTACAATGAG. V gene TRBV2 combines with J gene TRBJ2-1; D is uncertain. The CDR3 end lies 3 residues beyond the end of the read and is filled in from the germline J gene. The CDR3 consists of 11 residues. Trimming stripped 6 bases from V and 4 bases from J, with 4 bases between. CDR1 and CDR2 (germline): SNHLY, FYNNEI.

CDR3 region: CASRPAWRTNEKLFF. Partial CDR3 DNA: TGTGCCAGCAGGCCCGCGTGGAGAACTAATGAAAAG. This chain uses TRBV2 with TRBJ2-2; no clear D gene. The read finishes 3 residues shy of the CDR3 end, and the germline J gene is used to complete it. The germline V gene encodes CDR1 SNHLY and CDR2 FYNNEI. The CDR3 runs to 15 residues.

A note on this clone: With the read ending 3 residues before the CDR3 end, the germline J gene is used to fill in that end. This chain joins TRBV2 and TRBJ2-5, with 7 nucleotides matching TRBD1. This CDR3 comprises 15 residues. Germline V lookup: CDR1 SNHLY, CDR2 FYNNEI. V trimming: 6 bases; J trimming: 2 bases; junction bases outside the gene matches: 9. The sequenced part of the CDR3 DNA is TGTGCCAGCAGCGCGGACAGGTCAGGGCAAGAGACC. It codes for CASSADRSGQET. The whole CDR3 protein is CASSADRSGQETQYF.

The CDR3 loop reads CAWGQGVWSNQPQHF. The covered CDR3 bases are TGTGCCTGGGGACAGGGGGTTTGGAGCAATCAGCCC. The gene calls are TRBV30 and TRBJ1-5, with 10 nucleotides matching TRBD1. The DNA ends 3 residues before the CDR3 does, and the rest of the CDR3 is filled in from the germline J gene. Germline V CDR1 and CDR2: GTSNPN, SVGIG (reference sequence). V lost 5 bases and J lost 1; bases outside the gene matches: 5. The CDR3 loop spans 15 amino acids.

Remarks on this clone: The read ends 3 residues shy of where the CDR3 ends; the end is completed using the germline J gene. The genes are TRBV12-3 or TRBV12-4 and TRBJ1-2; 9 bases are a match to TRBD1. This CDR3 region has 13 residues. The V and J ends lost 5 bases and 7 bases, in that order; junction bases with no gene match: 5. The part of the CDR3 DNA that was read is TGTGCCAGCAGTCACAGGGGGCAGGGTGGC. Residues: CASSHRGQGG. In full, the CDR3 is CASSHRGQGGYTF.

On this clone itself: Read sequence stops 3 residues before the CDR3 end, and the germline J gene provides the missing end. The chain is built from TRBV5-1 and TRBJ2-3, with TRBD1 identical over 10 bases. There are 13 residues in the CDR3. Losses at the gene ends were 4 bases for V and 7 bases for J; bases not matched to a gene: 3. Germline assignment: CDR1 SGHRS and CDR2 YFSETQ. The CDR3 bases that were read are TGCGCCAGCAGCGGGGGACAGGGGTATACG. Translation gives CASSGGQGYT. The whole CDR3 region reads CASSGGQGYTQYF.

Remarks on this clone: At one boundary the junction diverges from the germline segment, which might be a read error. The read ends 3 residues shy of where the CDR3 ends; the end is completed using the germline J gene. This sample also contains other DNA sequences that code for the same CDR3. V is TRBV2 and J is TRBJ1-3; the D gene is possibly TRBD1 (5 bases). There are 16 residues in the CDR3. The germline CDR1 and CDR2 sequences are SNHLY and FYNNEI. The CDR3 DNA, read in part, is TGTGCCAGCACCCCTCGGGCAGGGAGAACTGGAAACACT. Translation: CASTPRAGRTGNT. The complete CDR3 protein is CASTPRAGRTGNTIYF.